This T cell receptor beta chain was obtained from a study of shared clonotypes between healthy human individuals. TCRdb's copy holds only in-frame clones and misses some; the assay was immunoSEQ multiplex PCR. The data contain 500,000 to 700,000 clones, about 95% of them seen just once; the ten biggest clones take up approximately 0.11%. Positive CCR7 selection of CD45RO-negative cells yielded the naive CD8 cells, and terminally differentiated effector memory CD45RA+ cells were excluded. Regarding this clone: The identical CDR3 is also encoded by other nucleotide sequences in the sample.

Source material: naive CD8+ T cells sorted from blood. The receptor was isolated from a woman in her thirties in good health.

The CDR3 spells CSVVENTEAFF. As DNA, the CDR3 is TGCAGCGTTGTGGAGAACACTGAAGCTTTCTTT. The chain combines TRBV29-1 with TRBJ1-1; D unclear. Trimming removed 4 bases at V and 1 base at J, with 4 bases between. In germline, CDR1 is SQVTM, CDR2 ANQGSEA. This CDR3 contains 11 residues.